This entry lists 3 T cell receptor beta chains sequenced from one sample in a study of blood T cell repertoires in COVID-19. The table came from immunoSEQ multiplex PCR; TCRdb's copy has only in-frame clones and leaves some out. The table has 250,000 or so clones, roughly four fifths seen once. Sequencing was carried out using peripheral blood. These TCRs come from a man older than 75 with acute or convalescent COVID-19.

The chain uses TRBV10-3 and TRBJ2-7, with a possible D match to TRBD2 (6 bases). The CDR3 contains 13 residues. Between the trimmed V and J ends, which lost 4 bases and 4 bases, there was a span of 11 bases. Germline V lookup: CDR1 ENHRY, CDR2 SYGVKD. The chain's CDR3 is CAISAGDSYEQYF. The DNA of the CDR3 is TGTGCCATCAGTGCGGGAGATAGTTACGAGCAGTACTTC.

This clone showed up just once. V is TRBV10-3 and J is TRBJ1-4; D not resolved. V was trimmed by 3 bases and J by 7 bases, leaving 15 bases between them. The germline V gene has CDR1 ENHRY and CDR2 SYGVKD. The CDR3 is made up of 15 amino acids. This CDR3 is CAISEIGGGTEKLFF. Written as DNA, the CDR3 is TGTGCCATCAGTGAAATTGGAGGAGGTACTGAAAAACTGTTTTTT.

This clone was picked up a small number of times. The V and J genes are TRBV28 and TRBJ1-1; D is ambiguous. V gave up 4 bases and J gave up 1 base, with 7 bases separating them. Per germline, CDR1 MDHEN and CDR2 SYDVKM. This CDR3 spans 13 amino acids. CDR3 sequence (DNA): TGTGCCAGCAGTTGGGGAGGGAACACTGAAGCTTTCTTT. It yields the protein CASSWGGNTEAFF.